These T cell receptor beta chains were read from a single sample in a study of blood T cell repertoires in COVID-19. TCRdb keeps only in-frame clones here, not all; method: immunoSEQ multiplex PCR. The sample carries around 200,000 clones, 86% recorded once. Source material: PBMCs or T cells enriched from blood (not recorded which). The origin of the receptors is a woman aged 35 to 49 with acute COVID-19. Each CDR3 is given with its conserved first and last residue. Each record gives: V gene, D gene, J gene, clone size, CDR3 DNA, CDR3 protein. A D gene is named only where the DNA matches it firmly. Rows give clone size only sometimes, using once, few, many, or a class for an expanded clone.

TRBV9	.	TRBJ1-1	once	TGTGCCAGCAGCGTAACAGGAGGGATGAACACTGAAGCTTTCTTT	CASSVTGGMNTEAFF
TRBV4-3	.	TRBJ1-6	.	TGCGCCAGCAGCCCAGACATTGATAATTCACCCCTCCACTTT	CASSPDIDNSPLHF
TRBV18	.	TRBJ1-4	.	TGTGCCAGCTCACCACCGGGAGGGGCAGGCGAAAAACTGTTTTTT	CASSPPGGAGEKLFF
TRBV14	.	TRBJ2-7	.	TGTGCCAGCAGCCAATGGGGCGAGACAGGCAGGGAGCAGTACTTC	CASSQWGETGREQYF
TRBV18	.	TRBJ1-4	.	TGTGCCAGCTCACCGGAATCCGGGACAAGGAATGAAAAACTGTTTTTT	CASSPESGTRNEKLFF
TRBV7-9	.	TRBJ2-5	.	TGTGCCAGCAGCCGCAGGGAAGAGACCCAGTACTTC	CASSRREETQYF
TRBV5-4	.	TRBJ1-2	once	TGTGCCAGCAGCTTGGCCAGCGGTTTAGGCTACACCTTC	CASSLASGLGYTF
TRBV11-3	.	TRBJ2-1	.	TGTGCCAGCAGCTTGGCTGCGGGGAATGAGCAGTTCTTC	CASSLAAGNEQFF
TRBV10-3	TRBD1	TRBJ2-3	.	TGTGCCATCAGTGAGGGGGGACAGGGGGTGGGAGATACGCAGTATTTT	CAISEGGQGVGDTQYF
TRBV11-2	.	TRBJ1-1	.	TGTGCCAGCAGCTGGCCCTTTGAGGGACAATCTTTAACTGAAGCTTTCTTT	CASSWPFEGQSLTEAFF
TRBV19	.	TRBJ1-1	once	TGTGCCAGTAGATTAGGGGCAGGGGCGGGCACTGAAGCTTTCTTT	CASRLGAGAGTEAFF
TRBV25-1	.	TRBJ1-1	.	TGTGCCAGCAGAGACAACAGGGTTGGAACTGAAGCTTTCTTT	CASRDNRVGTEAFF
TRBV2	.	TRBJ2-2	.	TGTGCCAGCAGTCACGGGGGAACCGGGGAGCTGTTTTTT	CASSHGGTGELFF
TRBV6-6	TRBD1	TRBJ1-5	.	TGTGCCAGCAGGCGAGGGAACAGGGGAGTTTATAGCAATCAGCCCCAGCATTTT	CASRRGNRGVYSNQPQHF
TRBV2	TRBD1	TRBJ1-6	.	TGTGCCAGCAGTACTACAGGGGGTAATTCACCCCTCCACTTT	CASSTTGGNSPLHF
TRBV5-1	TRBD1	TRBJ1-2	few	TGCGCCAGCAGCTTGGAGCGCGGGACAGGGGGTTATGGCTACACCTTC	CASSLERGTGGYGYTF
TRBV2	TRBD1	TRBJ1-1	.	TGTGCCAGCAGTCAGGGACAGGGGGCGGCGATGAACACTGAAGCTTTCTTT	CASSQGQGAAMNTEAFF
TRBV27	TRBD1	TRBJ2-6	.	TGTGCCAGCAGAAGGAGGACAGGGGGAAGCTCTGGGGCCAACGTCCTGACTTTC	CASRRRTGGSSGANVLTF
TRBV19	TRBD1	TRBJ1-5	.	TGTGCCAGTAGTAGGGGACAGGGAATCTATAGCAATCAGCCCCAGCATTTT	CASSRGQGIYSNQPQHF
TRBV2	TRBD1	TRBJ1-4	.	TGTGCCAGCACCCTTAGAGGGACAGGGAATGAAAAACTGTTTTTT	CASTLRGTGNEKLFF
TRBV11-1	.	TRBJ2-3	.	TGTGCCAGCAGCTGGGCAGCCGGGGGCACAGATACGCAGTATTTT	CASSWAAGGTDTQYF
TRBV6-5	.	TRBJ1-1	.	TGTGCCAGCAGCTCTATCACTGAAGCTTTCTTT	CASSSITEAFF
TRBV5-1	TRBD2	TRBJ2-2	.	TGCGCCAGCAGCTCCCTAGCGGGGGGGCCAGGCGGGGAGCTGTTTTTT	CASSSLAGGPGGELFF
TRBV7-9	TRBD1	TRBJ1-5	.	TGTGCCAGCAGCTTAGCAGGCAGGGGGGTTTTACAGCCCCAGCATTTT	CASSLAGRGVLQPQHF
TRBV10-3	.	TRBJ2-1	.	TGTGCCATCAGCGGACACGCCAAGGGCAATGAGCAGTTCTTC	CAISGHAKGNEQFF
TRBV19	.	TRBJ1-2	.	TGTGCCAGTAGCAGCTATGGCTACACCTTC	CASSSYGYTF
TRBV29-1	.	TRBJ1-5	once	TGCAGCGCAGCGACGGTGGGGGGGCCCCAGCATTTT	CSAATVGGPQHF
TRBV5-5	.	TRBJ2-3	.	TGTGCCAGCAGCTTGGCTCGGAGGGGGCGCATGGATACGCAGTATTTT	CASSLARRGRMDTQYF
TRBV5-8	TRBD1	TRBJ1-1	few	TGTGCCAGCAGCTGGGACAGGAACACTGAAGCTTTCTTT	CASSWDRNTEAFF
TRBV5-1	.	TRBJ2-2	.	TGCGCCAGCAGCTCCCAGGAGGTCTCAACCGGGGAGCTGTTTTTT	CASSSQEVSTGELFF
TRBV12-3/TRBV12-4	.	TRBJ1-1	.	TGTGCCAGCAGCCGACATTTCGAAGCTTTCTTT	CASSRHFEAFF
TRBV2	TRBD1	TRBJ1-2	.	TGTGCCAGCAGGCAAGACAGGGGTGGCTACACCTTC	CASRQDRGGYTF
TRBV10-3	.	TRBJ1-2	.	TGTGCCATCAGTGCCGGGACTGCCCTTTCATACGGCTACACCTTC	CAISAGTALSYGYTF
TRBV19	TRBD1	TRBJ2-1	.	TGTGCCAGTAGTTGGACAGGGAAGATGCCCTACAATGAGCAGTTCTTC	CASSWTGKMPYNEQFF
TRBV27	.	TRBJ1-2	.	TGTGCCAGCAGTTTGGGAGGGAATGGCTACACCTTC	CASSLGGNGYTF
TRBV30	.	TRBJ1-2	.	TGTGCCTGGGGGACACCGTGGTCCTATGGCTACACCTTC	CAWGTPWSYGYTF
TRBV19	TRBD2	TRBJ2-3	.	TGTGCCAGTAGTTCAAGACTAGCGGGGCAGACAGATACGCAGTATTTT	CASSSRLAGQTDTQYF
TRBV9	TRBD1	TRBJ2-1	.	TGTGCCAGCAGCGGCTACAGGGGGCGCAATGAGCAGTTCTTC	CASSGYRGRNEQFF
TRBV19	TRBD1	TRBJ1-5	.	TGTGCCAGTAGCACCCGGACAGGGCGGGAAAATCAGCCCCAGCATTTT	CASSTRTGRENQPQHF
TRBV2	.	TRBJ2-1	.	TGTGCCAGCACCAAGAAGGGGCCATCCTCAACCTACAATGAGCAGTTCTTC	CASTKKGPSSTYNEQFF
TRBV6-2/TRBV6-3	.	TRBJ2-3	.	TGTGCCAGCAGTCGAAGCCAGGGGGATACGCAGTATTTT	CASSRSQGDTQYF
TRBV10-3	.	TRBJ2-7	.	TGTGCGACGAGGAGGGACGGCGAGCAGTACTTC	CATRRDGEQYF
TRBV10-3	.	TRBJ1-2	.	TGTGCCATCAACCCGACAGGAGGAAGATTCTTCTACACCTTC	CAINPTGGRFFYTF
TRBV3-1/TRBV3-2	.	TRBJ1-6	.	TGTGCCAGCAGCCAAGATGTCGCCGGTAACTATAATTCACCCCTCCACTTT	CASSQDVAGNYNSPLHF
TRBV29-1	TRBD1	TRBJ1-2	once	TGCAGCGTGGGGATGGGGGACAGCTATGGCTACACCTTC	CSVGMGDSYGYTF
TRBV24-1	TRBD2	TRBJ2-3	.	TGTGCCACCAGTGATTCTAGCGGGGGGGTTCATAATACGCAGTATTTT	CATSDSSGGVHNTQYF